This T cell receptor beta chain was documented in a study of blood T cells in healthy people across ages. Points from the study as a whole: Since the PBMCs were unsorted, naive and antigen-experienced cells could not be conclusively compared. Older age coincided with a roughly linear decline in TCR beta diversity per million T cells.

Germline CDR1 is MNHNS and CDR2 is SASEGT. The CDR3 extends over 16 amino acids. As to this clonotype: Its target is unknown. With a much larger clone just one base away, this may be a read error.

Then a second PCR, running about 6 to 12 cycles, was carried out with a sample-barcoded 5' primer and a J-beta primer mix. TCRdb passed the 5' RACE reads through MiXCR, listing each CDR3 protein once. The data contain 870,000 or so distinct CDR3 sequences, about 28% of them singletons. The chain links TRBV6-1 to TRBJ2-1, with TRBD2 matching 11 bases. Input material: blood. The TCR sequence derives from a woman of 80 years or more in good health. The CDR3 DNA follows: TGTGCCAGCATCCAATTGACTAGCGGGGTTACCGATGAGCTGTTCTTC. Its translation: CASIQLTSGVTDELFF.